The 9 T cell receptor beta chains below were found in one sample sequenced in a study of T-cell reconstitution after alpha-beta-depleted transplantation in children. It was with unique molecular identifiers that the TCRbeta library was prepared. MiXCR, applied by TCRdb to the PCR reads, yields one record per CDR3 protein. The table records approximately 70,000 distinct CDR3 sequences, roughly 5% of them present only once. This material consisted of PBMCs, mostly from graft donor cells, taken 180 days after TCRalphabeta/CD19-depleted stem cell transplant. These receptor sequences come from a boy in the first two years of life who had a stem cell transplant for acute myeloid leukemia, so the T cells may come from the graft donor.

This clonotype showed up many times. The rearrangement joins TRBV5-1 to TRBJ2-2, with 9 bases fitting TRBD2. This CDR3 has 14 residues. In germline, CDR1 is SGHRS, CDR2 YFSETQ. The junction had 2 bases not matched to a gene; V was cut back by 4 bases and J by 4 bases. The CDR3 sequence: CASSLRGGTGELFF. The CDR3 DNA sequence: TGCGCCAGCAGCCTGCGGGGGGGCACCGGGGAGCTGTTTTTT.

This clonotype occurred many times. The rearrangement links TRBV5-1 to TRBJ1-1, with a weak D call TRBD1 (6 bases). V dropped 3 bases and J dropped 0 bases, with 12 bases sitting between them. This CDR3 has 15 residues. Germline V CDR1 and CDR2: SGHRS, YFSETQ. The chain's CDR3 is CASSSGGRMNTEAFF. CDR3 in DNA: TGCGCCAGCAGCTCGGGGGGGCGGATGAACACTGAAGCTTTCTTT.

This clonotype was counted at least ten times. The chain links TRBV12-3 or TRBV12-4 to TRBJ2-2; TRBD2 is a possible D gene (5 bases). Trimming removed 2 bases from V and 5 bases from J, with 9 bases in between. The CDR3 is made up of 14 amino acids. CDR3 nucleotides: TGTGCCAGCAGTTTACTCCCGGGAACCGGGGAGCTGTTTTTT. Translation: CASSLLPGTGELFF.

This clonotype was seen at least ten times. This rearrangement joins TRBV12-3 or TRBV12-4 to TRBJ2-2; no definite D call. The V and J ends lost 3 bases and 6 bases respectively, with 8 bases between them. The CDR3 is 13 residues long. CDR3 residues: CASSFDASGELFF. CDR3 coding DNA: TGTGCCAGCAGTTTTGACGCTTCCGGGGAGCTGTTTTTT.

This clonotype was seen repeatedly, ten times or more. The chain combines TRBV4-1 with TRBJ2-1; D ambiguous. The CDR3 contains 16 residues. From germline, CDR1 is MGHRA and CDR2 YSYEKL. V lost 0 bases and J lost 0, with 9 bases in between. CDR3 coding DNA: TGCGCCAGCAGCCAAGATAGGGCGCTCTCCTACAATGAGCAGTTCTTC. It translates to CASSQDRALSYNEQFF.

In its sample, this clonotype was seen many times. The V gene is TRBV12-3 or TRBV12-4, the J gene TRBJ2-5; TRBD2 aligns across 9 bases. The CDR3 consists of 15 residues. V shed 2 bases and J 2 bases; nucleotides not matched to a gene: 3. The CDR3 region is CASSLLRGGQETQYF. The CDR3 DNA reads TGTGCCAGCAGTTTATTGCGGGGGGGACAAGAGACCCAGTACTTC.

This clonotype was detected a few times. The chain carries TRBV20-1 and TRBJ2-7, with 7 bases matching TRBD1. Germline assignment: CDR1 DFQATT and CDR2 SNEGSKA (reference sequence). With V trimmed by 6 bases and J by 4 bases, 3 bases remained unmatched. CDR3 length: 11 amino acids. The CDR3 region has the DNA TGCAGTGCCGAGGACAGGTACGAGCAGTACTTC. This gives the protein CSAEDRYEQYF.

In this sample, this clonotype turned up many times. J is TRBJ1-1 and V is TRBV5-1; weak D call: TRBD1 (6 bases). Trimming left V 0 bases short and J 0 bases short, with 9 bases between. Germline loops: CDR1 SGHRS, CDR2 YFSETQ. CDR3 length: 15 residues. The CDR3 protein is CASSLVGQLNTEAFF. The CDR3 DNA reads as TGCGCCAGCAGCTTGGTGGGACAACTGAACACTGAAGCTTTCTTT.

This clonotype was recorded at least ten times. This chain links TRBV4-3 with TRBJ2-1; tentative D call: TRBD2 (5 bases). The CDR3 spans 15 residues. From germline, CDR1 is LGHNA and CDR2 YSLEER. V lost 1 base and J lost 9, with 16 bases in between. CDR3: CASSQVMRGNREQFF. CDR3 sequence (DNA): TGCGCCAGCAGCCAAGTGATGCGAGGGAATCGTGAGCAGTTCTTC.